Sequencing of this T cell receptor (beta chain) was carried out in a study of blood T cell repertoires in COVID-19. Study-level information: The samples span acute and convalescent COVID-19 from the United States, Italy and Spain. PBMCs, B-cell-depleted T cells, or T cells were the source of the cDNA or gDNA that made up the material.

Among Cohort 3 donors, those recovered had two negative PCRs, clearance, or symptom resolution. In the study's own analysis: Reference gene primer amplification yielded estimated nucleated cell counts. Assay: immunoSEQ multiplex PCR; the TCRdb copy retains only in-frame clones and omits some. Clone size and V and J calls were adopted from that table, with D and trimming inferred from the DNA. The repertoire holds around 300,000 clones, with roughly 91% as singletons. Germline V gene sequence: CDR1 SGDLS, CDR2 YYNGEE. This CDR3 has 14 amino acids. Losses at the gene ends were 5 bases for V and 3 bases for J; bases not matched to a gene: 7.

V gene TRBV9 combines with J gene TRBJ1-2; 7 bases fit TRBD1. Specimen: PBMCs or T cells enriched from blood (not recorded which). This receptor was taken from a woman aged 55-70 years who had recovered from COVID-19. Here the CDR3 reads CASSATGAHYGYTF. The CDR3 region has the DNA TGTGCCAGCAGTGCAACAGGGGCCCACTATGGCTACACCTTC.